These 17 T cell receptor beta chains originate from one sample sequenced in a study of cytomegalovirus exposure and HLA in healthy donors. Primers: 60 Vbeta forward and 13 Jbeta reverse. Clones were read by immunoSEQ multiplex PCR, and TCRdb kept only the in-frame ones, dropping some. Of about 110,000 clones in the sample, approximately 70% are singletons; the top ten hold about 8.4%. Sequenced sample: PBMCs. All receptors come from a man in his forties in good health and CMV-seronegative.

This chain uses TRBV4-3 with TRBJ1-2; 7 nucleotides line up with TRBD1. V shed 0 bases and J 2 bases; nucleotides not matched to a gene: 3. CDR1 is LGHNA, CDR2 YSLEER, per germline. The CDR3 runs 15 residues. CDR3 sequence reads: CASSQDGTVNYGYTF. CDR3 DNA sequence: TGCGCCAGCAGCCAAGATGGGACAGTAAACTATGGCTACACCTTC.

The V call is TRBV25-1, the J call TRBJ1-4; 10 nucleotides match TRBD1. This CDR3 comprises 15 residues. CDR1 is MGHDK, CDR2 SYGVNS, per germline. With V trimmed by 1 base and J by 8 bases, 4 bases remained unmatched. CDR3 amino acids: CASSESGTGDEKLFF. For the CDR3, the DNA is TGTGCCAGCAGTGAATCCGGGACAGGGGACGAAAAACTGTTTTTT.

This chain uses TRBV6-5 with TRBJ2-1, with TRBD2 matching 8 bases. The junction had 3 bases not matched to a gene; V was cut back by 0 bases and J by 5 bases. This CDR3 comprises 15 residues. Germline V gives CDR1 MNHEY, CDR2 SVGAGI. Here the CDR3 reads CASSYSGGGHNEQFF. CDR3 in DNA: TGTGCCAGCAGTTACTCCGGGGGGGGACACAATGAGCAGTTCTTC.

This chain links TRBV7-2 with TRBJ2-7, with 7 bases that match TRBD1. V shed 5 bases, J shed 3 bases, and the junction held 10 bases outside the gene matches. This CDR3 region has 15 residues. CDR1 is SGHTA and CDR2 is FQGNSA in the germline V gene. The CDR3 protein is CASSPRTGGIYEQYF. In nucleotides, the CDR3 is TGTGCCAGCAGCCCCAGGACAGGAGGAATCTACGAGCAGTACTTC.

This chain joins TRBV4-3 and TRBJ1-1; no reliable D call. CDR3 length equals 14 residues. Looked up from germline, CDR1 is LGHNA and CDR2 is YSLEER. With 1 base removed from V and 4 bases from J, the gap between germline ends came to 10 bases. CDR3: CASSQGERGTEAFF. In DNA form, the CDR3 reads TGCGCCAGCAGCCAAGGTGAGCGGGGCACTGAAGCTTTCTTT.

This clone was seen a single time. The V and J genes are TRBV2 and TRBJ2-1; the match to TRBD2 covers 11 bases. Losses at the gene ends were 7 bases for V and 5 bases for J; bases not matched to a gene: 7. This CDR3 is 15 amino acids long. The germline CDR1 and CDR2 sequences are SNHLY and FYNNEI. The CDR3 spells CASTRLAGLNNEQFF. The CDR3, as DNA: TGTGCCAGCACACGACTAGCGGGGTTGAACAATGAGCAGTTCTTC.

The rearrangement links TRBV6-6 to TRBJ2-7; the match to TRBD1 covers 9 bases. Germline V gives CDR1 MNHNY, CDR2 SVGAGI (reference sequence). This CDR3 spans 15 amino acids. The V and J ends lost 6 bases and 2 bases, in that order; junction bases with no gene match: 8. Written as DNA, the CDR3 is TGTGCCAGCAGCCGCCCGGGACAGGGAACCTACGAGCAGTACTTC. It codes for CASSRPGQGTYEQYF.

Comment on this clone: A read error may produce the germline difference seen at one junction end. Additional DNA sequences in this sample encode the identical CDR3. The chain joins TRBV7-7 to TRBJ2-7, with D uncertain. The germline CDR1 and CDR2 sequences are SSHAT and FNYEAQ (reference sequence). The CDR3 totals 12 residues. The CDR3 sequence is CASSLDCYEQYF. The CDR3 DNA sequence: TGTGCTAGCAGCTTAGACTGCTATGAGCAGTACTTC. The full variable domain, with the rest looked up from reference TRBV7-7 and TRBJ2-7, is GAGVSQSPRYKVTKRGQDVTLRCDPISSHATLYWYQQALGQGPEFLTYFNYEAQPDKSGLPSDRFSAERPEGSISTLTIQRTEQRDSAMYRCASSLDCYEQYFGPGTRLTVT.

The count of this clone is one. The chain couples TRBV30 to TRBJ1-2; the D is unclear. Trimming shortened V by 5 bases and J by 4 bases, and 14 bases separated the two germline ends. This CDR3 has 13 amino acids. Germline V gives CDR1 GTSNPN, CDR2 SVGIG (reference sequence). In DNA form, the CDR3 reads TGTGCCTGGGATTTTGGGCCAAGCTATGGCTACACCTTC. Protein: CAWDFGPSYGYTF.

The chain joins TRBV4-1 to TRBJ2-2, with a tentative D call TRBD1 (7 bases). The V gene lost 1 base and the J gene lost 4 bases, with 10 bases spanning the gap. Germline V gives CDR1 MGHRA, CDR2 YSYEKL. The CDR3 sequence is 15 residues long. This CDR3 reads CASSQVQGGTGELFF. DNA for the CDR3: TGCGCCAGCAGCCAAGTTCAGGGGGGCACCGGGGAGCTGTTTTTT.

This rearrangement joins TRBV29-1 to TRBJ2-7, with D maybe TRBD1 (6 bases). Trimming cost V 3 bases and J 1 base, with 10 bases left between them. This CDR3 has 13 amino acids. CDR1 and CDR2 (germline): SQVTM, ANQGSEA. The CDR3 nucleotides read TGCAGCGTTGATTCTGGACAGTCCTACGAGCAGTACTTC. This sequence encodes CSVDSGQSYEQYF.

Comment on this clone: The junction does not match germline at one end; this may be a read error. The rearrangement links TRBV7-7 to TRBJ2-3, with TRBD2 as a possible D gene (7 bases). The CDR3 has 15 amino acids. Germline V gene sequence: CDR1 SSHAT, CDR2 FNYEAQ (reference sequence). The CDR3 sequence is CASSLGGGLTDTQYF. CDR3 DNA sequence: TGTGCTAGCAGCTTAGGGGGGGGACTCACAGATACGCAGTATTTT.

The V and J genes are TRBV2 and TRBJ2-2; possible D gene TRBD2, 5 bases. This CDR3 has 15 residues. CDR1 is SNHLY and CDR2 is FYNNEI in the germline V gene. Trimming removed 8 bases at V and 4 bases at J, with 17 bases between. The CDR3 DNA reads TGTGCCAGCCAGAGGTTGCTAGCTGGCACCGGGGAGCTGTTTTTT. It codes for CASQRLLAGTGELFF.

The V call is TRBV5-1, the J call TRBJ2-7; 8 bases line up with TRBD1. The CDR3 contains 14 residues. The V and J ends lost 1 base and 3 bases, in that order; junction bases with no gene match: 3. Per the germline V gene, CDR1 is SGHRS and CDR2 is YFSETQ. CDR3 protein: CASSLNRGFYEQYF. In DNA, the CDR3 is TGCGCCAGCAGCTTGAACAGGGGGTTCTACGAGCAGTACTTC.

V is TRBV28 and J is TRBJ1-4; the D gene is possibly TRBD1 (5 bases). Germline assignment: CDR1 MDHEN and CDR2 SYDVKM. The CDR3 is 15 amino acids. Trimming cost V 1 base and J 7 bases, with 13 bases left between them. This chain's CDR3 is CASSLSLFGGEKLFF. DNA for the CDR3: TGTGCCAGCAGTTTATCCCTTTTCGGGGGTGAAAAACTGTTTTTT.

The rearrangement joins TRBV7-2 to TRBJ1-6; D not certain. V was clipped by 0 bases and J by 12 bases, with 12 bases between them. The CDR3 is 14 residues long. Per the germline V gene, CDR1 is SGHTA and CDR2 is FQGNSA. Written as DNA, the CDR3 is TGTGCCAGCAGCTTAGCCGGGGTCGGGGAACCCCTCCACTTT. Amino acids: CASSLAGVGEPLHF. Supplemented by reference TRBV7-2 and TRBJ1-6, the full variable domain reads GAGVSQSPSNKVTEKGKDVELRCDPISGHTALYWYRQSLGQGLEFLIYFQGNSAPDKSGLPSDRFSAERTGGSVSTLTIQRTQQEDSAVYLCASSLAGVGEPLHFGNGTRLTVT.

Written as DNA, the CDR3 is TGTGCCAGCAGCTTTGCAGGGAGGAGCACAGATACGCAGTATTTT. It translates to CASSFAGRSTDTQYF. The chain couples TRBV5-4 to TRBJ2-3, with a tentative D call TRBD2 (6 bases). The V gene's germline CDR1 is SGHNT and CDR2 YYREEE (reference sequence). This CDR3 has 15 residues. Trimming stripped 2 bases from V and 0 bases from J, with 10 bases between.